A single sample is the source of the 4 T cell receptor beta chains below, sequenced in a study of blood T cell repertoires in COVID-19. The repertoire was sequenced with immunoSEQ multiplex PCR; TCRdb's copy has only in-frame clones and lacks some. The sample has 250,000 to 400,000 clones; roughly 88% are singletons. Sequences were obtained from peripheral blood. The receptor source for this set is a woman aged 25 to 39 with COVID-19, enrolled during active disease.

This chain connects TRBV19 to TRBJ1-3; tentatively, D is TRBD1 (5 bases). Germline V gene sequence: CDR1 LNHDA, CDR2 SQIVND (reference sequence). The CDR3 runs 16 residues. V dropped 7 bases and J dropped 0 bases, with 16 bases sitting between them. The CDR3 sequence: CASTHGGGSSGNTIYF. The CDR3 coding sequence is TGTGCCAGTACCCACGGGGGAGGGAGCTCTGGAAACACCATATATTTT.

The J gene is TRBJ1-1, the V gene TRBV19, with no clear D. Trimming stripped 7 bases from V and 0 bases from J, with 18 bases between. The germline CDR1 and CDR2 sequences are LNHDA and SQIVND (reference sequence). The CDR3 extends over 16 amino acids. The CDR3 spells CASIDNGVNMNTEAFF. CDR3 nucleotide sequence: TGTGCCAGTATTGACAACGGGGTTAACATGAACACTGAAGCTTTCTTT.

A remark on this clone: Different DNA sequences within this sample yield the same CDR3. The genes are TRBV19 and TRBJ1-5, with a tentative D call TRBD1 (6 bases). Trimming shortened V by 5 bases and J by 2 bases, and 13 bases separated the two germline ends. CDR1 is LNHDA and CDR2 is SQIVND in the germline V gene (reference sequence). The length of the CDR3 is 15 residues. Here the CDR3 DNA reads TGTGCCAGTAGTTCGACAGGTTTTGGCAATCAGCCCCAGCATTTT. Translating it yields CASSSTGFGNQPQHF.

The V call is TRBV2, the J call TRBJ1-5; 7 bases map to TRBD1. Trimming cost V 7 bases and J 7 bases; bases outside gene matches: 7. Germline V gene data show CDR1 as SNHLY and CDR2 as FYNNEI. This CDR3 contains 13 residues. CDR3 loop: CASKRQGEQPQHF. In DNA, the CDR3 is TGTGCCAGCAAGAGACAGGGTGAACAGCCCCAGCATTTT.